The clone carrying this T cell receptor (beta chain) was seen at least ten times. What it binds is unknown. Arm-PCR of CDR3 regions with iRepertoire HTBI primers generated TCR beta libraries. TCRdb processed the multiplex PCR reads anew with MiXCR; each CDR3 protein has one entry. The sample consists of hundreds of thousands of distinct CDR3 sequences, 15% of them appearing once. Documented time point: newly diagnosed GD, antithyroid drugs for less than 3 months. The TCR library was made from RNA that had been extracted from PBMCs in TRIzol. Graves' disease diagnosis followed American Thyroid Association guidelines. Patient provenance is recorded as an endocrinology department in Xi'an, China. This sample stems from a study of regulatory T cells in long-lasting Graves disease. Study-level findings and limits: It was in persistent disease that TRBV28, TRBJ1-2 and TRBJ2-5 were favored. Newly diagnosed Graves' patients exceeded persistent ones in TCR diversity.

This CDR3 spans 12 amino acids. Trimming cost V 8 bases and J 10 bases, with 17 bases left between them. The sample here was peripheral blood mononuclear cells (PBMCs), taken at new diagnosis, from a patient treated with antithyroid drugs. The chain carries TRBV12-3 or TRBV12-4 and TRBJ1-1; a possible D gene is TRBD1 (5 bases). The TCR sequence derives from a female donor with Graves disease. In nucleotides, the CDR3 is TGTGCCAGCGGCTCCTGGGGACTTGGAGCTTTCTTT. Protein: CASGSWGLGAFF.